This TCR beta chain was documented in a study of cytotoxic CD8 clonotypes in ibrutinib-treated CLL. This clone was detected only once. This table comes from immunoSEQ multiplex PCR, and its TCRdb copy is limited to in-frame clones, with some not included. Of approximately 50,000 clones detected, approximately 71% appear once; the ten largest clones hold around two fifths. As input for TCR beta libraries, around 2 micrograms of genomic DNA came from cryopreserved PBMCs. J was trimmed by 0 bases and V by 5 bases; bases with no gene match: 2. The CDR3 is 14 residues long. Germline V CDR1 and CDR2: SEHNR, FQNEAQ (reference sequence).

The sequence derives from a human donor with chronic lymphocytic leukemia. J is TRBJ2-7 and V is TRBV7-9; TRBD2 aligns across 9 bases. Sequenced here: PBMCs, sampled after 12 months of ibrutinib treatment. The CDR3 nucleotides are TGTGCCAGCAGCCTTAGCGGGAGCTCCTACGAGCAGTACTTC. Protein product: CASSLSGSSYEQYF.